Given below is one T cell receptor (beta chain) in context. The data originate from a study of blood T cell repertoires in COVID-19. Study overall: The study drew acute and convalescent COVID-19 samples from the United States, Italy and Spain.

CDR1 and CDR2 from the germline V gene are MNHEY and SVGAGI. CDR3 length: 15 residues. After removal of 5 bases from V and 6 bases from J, the junction contained 9 bases not matched to a gene. TCRdb's table, derived via immunoSEQ multiplex PCR, lists solely in-frame clones and lacks some. The data hold 120,000 or so clones, with around 80% observed a single time. The chain has TRBV6-5 and TRBJ2-4; TRBD2 matches at 8 bases. The sequence was collected from a man in his 70s with acute or convalescent COVID-19. Sequenced material: peripheral blood. The CDR3 bases are TGTGCCAGCAGTACCCGAGGCGGGGGGATAAACATTCAGTACTTC. This encodes CASSTRGGGINIQYF.